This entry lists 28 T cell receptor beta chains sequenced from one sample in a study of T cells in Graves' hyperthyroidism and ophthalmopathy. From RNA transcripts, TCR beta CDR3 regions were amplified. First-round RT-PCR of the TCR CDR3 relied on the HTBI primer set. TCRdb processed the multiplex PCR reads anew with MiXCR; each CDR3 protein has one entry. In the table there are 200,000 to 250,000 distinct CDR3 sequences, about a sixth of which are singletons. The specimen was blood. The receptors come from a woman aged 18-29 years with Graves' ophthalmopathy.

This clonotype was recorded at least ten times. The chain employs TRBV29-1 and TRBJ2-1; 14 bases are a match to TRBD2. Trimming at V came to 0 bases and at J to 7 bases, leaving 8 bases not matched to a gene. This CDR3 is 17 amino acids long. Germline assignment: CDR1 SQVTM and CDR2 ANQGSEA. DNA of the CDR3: TGCAGCGTTGAAGATCGGGGGACTAGCGGGAGACGGAATGAGCAGTTCTTC. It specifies CSVEDRGTSGRRNEQFF.

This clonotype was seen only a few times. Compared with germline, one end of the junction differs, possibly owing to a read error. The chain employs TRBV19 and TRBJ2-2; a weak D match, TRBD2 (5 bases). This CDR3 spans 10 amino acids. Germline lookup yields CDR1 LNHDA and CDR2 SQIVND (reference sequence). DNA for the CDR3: TGTGCCAGTAGTACCGGGGAGCTGGTTTTT. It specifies CASSTGELVF. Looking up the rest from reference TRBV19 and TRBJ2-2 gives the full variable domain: DGGITQSPKYLFRKEGQNVTLSCEQNLNHDAMYWYRQDPGQGLRLIYYSQIVNDFQKGDIAEGYSVSREKKESFPLTVTSAQKNPTAFYLCASSTGELVFGEGSRLTVL.

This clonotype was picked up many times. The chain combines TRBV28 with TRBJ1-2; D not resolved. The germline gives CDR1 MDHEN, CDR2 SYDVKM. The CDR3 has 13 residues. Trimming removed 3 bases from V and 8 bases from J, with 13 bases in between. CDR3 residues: CASSFSIIGGYTF. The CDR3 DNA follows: TGTGCCAGCAGTTTTTCAATCATCGGAGGCTACACCTTC.

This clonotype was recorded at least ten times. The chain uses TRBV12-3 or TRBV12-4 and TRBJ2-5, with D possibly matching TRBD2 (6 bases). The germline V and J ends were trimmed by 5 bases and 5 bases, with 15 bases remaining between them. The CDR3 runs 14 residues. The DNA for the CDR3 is TGTGCCAGCAGTATGTTCGGGGGTGGGGAGACCCAGTACTTC. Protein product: CASSMFGGGETQYF.

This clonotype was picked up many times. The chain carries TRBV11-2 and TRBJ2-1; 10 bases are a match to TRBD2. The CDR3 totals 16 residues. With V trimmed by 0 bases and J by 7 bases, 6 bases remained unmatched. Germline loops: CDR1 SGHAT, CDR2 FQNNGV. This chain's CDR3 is CASSLEGLAIWNEQFF. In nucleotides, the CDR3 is TGTGCCAGCAGCTTAGAGGGACTAGCGATTTGGAATGAGCAGTTCTTC.

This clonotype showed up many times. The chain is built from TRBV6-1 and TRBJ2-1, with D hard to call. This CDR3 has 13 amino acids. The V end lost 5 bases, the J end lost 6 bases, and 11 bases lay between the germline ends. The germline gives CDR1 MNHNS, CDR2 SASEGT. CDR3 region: CASSLSVRNEQFF. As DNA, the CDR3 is TGTGCCAGCAGTTTGTCCGTACGCAATGAGCAGTTCTTC.

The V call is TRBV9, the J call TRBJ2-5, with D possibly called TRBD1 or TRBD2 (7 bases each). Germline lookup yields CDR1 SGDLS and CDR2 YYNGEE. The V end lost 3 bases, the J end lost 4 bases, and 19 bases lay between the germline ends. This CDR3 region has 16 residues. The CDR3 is CASSASGGGGAETQYF. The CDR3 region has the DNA TGTGCCAGCAGCGCCTCCGGGGGAGGGGGCGCAGAGACCCAGTACTTC.

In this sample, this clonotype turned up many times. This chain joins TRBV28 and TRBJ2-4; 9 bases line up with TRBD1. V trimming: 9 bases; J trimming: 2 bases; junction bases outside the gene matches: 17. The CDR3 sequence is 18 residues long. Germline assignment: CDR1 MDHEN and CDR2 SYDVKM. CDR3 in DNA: TGTGCCAGGACCGGCAGGGACAGGGATTTTCCACCCAAAAACATTCAGTACTTC. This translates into CARTGRDRDFPPKNIQYF.

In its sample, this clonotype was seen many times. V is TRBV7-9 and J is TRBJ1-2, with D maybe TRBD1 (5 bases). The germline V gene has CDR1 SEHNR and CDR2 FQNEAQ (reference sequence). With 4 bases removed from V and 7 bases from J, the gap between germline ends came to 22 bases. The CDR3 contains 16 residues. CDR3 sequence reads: CASSSGGTQPRGGYTF. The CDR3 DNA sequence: TGTGCCAGCAGCTCCGGCGGGACCCAACCTCGGGGTGGCTACACCTTC.

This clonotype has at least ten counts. CDR3 sequence reads: CASSSSRGKHQPQHF. CDR3 coding DNA: TGTGCCAGCAGCTCCTCTAGGGGGAAACATCAGCCCCAGCATTTT. This chain joins TRBV3-1 and TRBJ1-5; D might be TRBD1 (6 bases). Germline CDR1 and CDR2: LGHDT and YNNKEL (reference sequence). Trimming left V 5 bases short and J 5 bases short, with 16 bases between. The CDR3 covers 15 residues.

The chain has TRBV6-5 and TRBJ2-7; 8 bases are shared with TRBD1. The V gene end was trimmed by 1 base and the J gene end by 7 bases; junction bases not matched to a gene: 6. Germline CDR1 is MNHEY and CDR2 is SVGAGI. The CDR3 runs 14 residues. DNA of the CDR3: TGTGCCAGCAGTTACTGGAGGACAGGGAGGGAGCAGTACTTC. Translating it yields CASSYWRTGREQYF.

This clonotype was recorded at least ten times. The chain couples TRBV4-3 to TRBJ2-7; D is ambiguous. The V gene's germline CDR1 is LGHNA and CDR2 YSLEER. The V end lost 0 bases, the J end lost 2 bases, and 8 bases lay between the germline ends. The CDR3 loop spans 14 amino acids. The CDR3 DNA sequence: TGCGCCAGCAGCCAAGATCCCACAGCCTACGAGCAGTACTTC. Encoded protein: CASSQDPTAYEQYF.

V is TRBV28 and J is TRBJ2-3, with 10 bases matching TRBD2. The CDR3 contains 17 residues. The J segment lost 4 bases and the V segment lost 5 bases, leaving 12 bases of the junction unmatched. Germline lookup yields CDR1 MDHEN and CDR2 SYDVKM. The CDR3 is CASSGTSVYPGADTQYF. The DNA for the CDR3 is TGTGCCAGCAGTGGGACTAGCGTATATCCAGGTGCAGATACGCAGTATTTT.

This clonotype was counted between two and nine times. The CDR3: CASRPSGRAIQETQYF. The CDR3 DNA sequence: TGTGCCAGCAGGCCTAGCGGGAGGGCAATTCAAGAGACCCAGTACTTC. The rearrangement joins TRBV5-4 to TRBJ2-5; 12 bases agree with TRBD2. Germline V gene data show CDR1 as SGHNT and CDR2 as YYREEE (reference sequence). V gave up 5 bases and J gave up 2 bases; unmatched junction bases: 7. CDR3 length: 16 residues. Full variable domain (remainder filled in from reference TRBV5-4 and TRBJ2-5): ETGVTQSPTHLIKTRGQQVTLRCSSQSGHNTVSWYQQALGQGPQFIFQYYREEENGRGNFPPRFSGLQFPNYSSELNVNALELDDSALYLCASRPSGRAIQETQYFGPGTRLLVL.

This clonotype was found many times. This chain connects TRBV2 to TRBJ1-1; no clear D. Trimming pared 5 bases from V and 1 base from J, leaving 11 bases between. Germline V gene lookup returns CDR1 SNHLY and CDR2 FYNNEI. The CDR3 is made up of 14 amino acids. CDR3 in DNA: TGTGCCAGCAGTCTGAGGGCGGCGAACACTGAAGCTTTCTTT. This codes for CASSLRAANTEAFF.

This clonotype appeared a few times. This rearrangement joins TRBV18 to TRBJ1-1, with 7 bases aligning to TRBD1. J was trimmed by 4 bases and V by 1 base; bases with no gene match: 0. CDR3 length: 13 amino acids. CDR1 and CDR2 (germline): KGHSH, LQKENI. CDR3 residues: CASSPQGATEAFF. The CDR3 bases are TGTGCCAGCTCACCACAGGGGGCCACTGAAGCTTTCTTT.

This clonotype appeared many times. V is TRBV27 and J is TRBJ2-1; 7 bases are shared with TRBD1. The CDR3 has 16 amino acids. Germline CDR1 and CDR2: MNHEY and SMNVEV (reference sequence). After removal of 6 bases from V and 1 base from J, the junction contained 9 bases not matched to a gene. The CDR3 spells CASRPNRGNSYNEQFF. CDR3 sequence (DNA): TGTGCCAGCAGGCCCAACAGGGGCAATTCCTACAATGAGCAGTTCTTC.

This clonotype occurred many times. Written as DNA, the CDR3 is TGTGCCAGCAGTAAAAGTCCCGGGACAGGGTTATACAATGAGCAGTTCTTC. This gives the protein CASSKSPGTGLYNEQFF. The chain employs TRBV6-1 and TRBJ2-1, with 9 bases that match TRBD1. Losses at the gene ends were 5 bases for V and 4 bases for J; bases not matched to a gene: 12. CDR1 is MNHNS, CDR2 SASEGT, per germline. The CDR3 is made up of 17 amino acids.

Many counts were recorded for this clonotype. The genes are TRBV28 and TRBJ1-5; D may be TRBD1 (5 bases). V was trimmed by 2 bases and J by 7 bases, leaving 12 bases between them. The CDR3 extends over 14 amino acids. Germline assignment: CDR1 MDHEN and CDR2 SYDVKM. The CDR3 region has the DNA TGTGCCAGCAGTTTAGGGGGGACCGGGCAGCCCCAGCATTTT. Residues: CASSLGGTGQPQHF. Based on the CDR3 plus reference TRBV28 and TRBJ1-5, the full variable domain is DVKVTQSSRYLVKRTGEKVFLECVQDMDHENMFWYRQDPGLGLRLIYFSYDVKMKEKGDIPEGYSVSREKKERFSLILESASTNQTSMYLCASSLGGTGQPQHFGDGTRLSIL.

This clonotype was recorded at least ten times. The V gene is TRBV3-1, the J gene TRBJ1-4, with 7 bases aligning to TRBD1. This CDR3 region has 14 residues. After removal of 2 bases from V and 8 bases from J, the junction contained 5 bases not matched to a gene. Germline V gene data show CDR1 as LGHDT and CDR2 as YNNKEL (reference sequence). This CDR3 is CASSQRQGGEKLFF. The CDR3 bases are TGTGCCAGCAGCCAAAGACAGGGCGGCGAAAAACTGTTTTTT.

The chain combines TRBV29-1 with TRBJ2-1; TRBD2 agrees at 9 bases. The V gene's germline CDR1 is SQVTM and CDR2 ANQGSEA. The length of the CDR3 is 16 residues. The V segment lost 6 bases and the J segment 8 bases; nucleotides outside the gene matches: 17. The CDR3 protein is CSVSYPGTSTAYEQFF. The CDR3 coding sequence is TGCAGCGTCTCCTACCCCGGGACTAGCACCGCCTATGAGCAGTTCTTC.

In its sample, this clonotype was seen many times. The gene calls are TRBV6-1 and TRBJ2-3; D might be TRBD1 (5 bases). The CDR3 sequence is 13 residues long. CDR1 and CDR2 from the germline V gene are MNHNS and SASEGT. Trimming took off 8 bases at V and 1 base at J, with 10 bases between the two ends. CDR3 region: CASLGAGTDTQYF. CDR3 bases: TGTGCCAGCTTAGGGGCGGGCACAGATACGCAGTATTTT.

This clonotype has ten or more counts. The CDR3 DNA follows: TGTGCCAGCAGCCAAGAATCTCGGGGCAGAAGAGACTATGGCTACACCTTC. Its translation: CASSQESRGRRDYGYTF. The rearrangement links TRBV3-1 to TRBJ1-2, with a tentative D call TRBD1 (5 bases). The CDR3 spans 17 residues. The V end lost 0 bases, the J end lost 3 bases, and 17 bases lay between the germline ends. Germline CDR1 LGHDT, CDR2 YNNKEL (reference sequence).

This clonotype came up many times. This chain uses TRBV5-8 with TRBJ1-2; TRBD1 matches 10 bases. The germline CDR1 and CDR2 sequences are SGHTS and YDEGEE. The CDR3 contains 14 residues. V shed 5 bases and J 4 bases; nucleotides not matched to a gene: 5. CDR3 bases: TGTGCCAGCAGAAGGGACAGGGGATCCTATGGCTACACCTTC. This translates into CASRRDRGSYGYTF.

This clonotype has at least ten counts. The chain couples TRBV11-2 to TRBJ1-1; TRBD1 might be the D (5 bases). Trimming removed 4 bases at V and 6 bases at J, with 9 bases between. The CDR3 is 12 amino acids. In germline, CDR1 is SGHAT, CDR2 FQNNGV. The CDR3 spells CASSSGTAEAFF. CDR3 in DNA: TGTGCCAGCAGCTCAGGGACGGCTGAAGCTTTCTTT. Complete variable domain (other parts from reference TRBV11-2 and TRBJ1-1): EAGVAQSPRYKIIEKRQSVAFWCNPISGHATLYWYQQILGQGPKLLIQFQNNGVVDDSQLPKDRFSAERLKGVDSTLKIQPAKLEDSAVYLCASSSGTAEAFFGQGTRLTVV.

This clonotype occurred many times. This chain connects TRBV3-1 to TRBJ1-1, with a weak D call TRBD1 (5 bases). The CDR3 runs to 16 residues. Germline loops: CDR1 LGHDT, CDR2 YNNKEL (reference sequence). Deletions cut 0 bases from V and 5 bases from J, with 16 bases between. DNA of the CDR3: TGTGCCAGCAGCCAAGATCTAGGGACGCCGGGAACTGAAGCTTTCTTT. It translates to CASSQDLGTPGTEAFF.

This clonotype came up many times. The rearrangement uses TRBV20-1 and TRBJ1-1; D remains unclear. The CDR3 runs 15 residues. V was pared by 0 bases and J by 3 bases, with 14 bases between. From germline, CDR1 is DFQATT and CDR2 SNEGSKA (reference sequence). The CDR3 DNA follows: TGCAGTGCTAGAGAGACCGACCACACCGACACTGAAGCTTTCTTT. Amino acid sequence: CSARETDHTDTEAFF.

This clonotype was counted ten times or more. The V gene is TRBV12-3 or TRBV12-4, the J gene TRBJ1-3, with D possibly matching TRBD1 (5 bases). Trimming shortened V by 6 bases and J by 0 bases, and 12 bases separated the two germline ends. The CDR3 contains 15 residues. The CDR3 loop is CASSYRRFSGNTIYF. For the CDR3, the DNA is TGTGCCAGCAGCTACAGGCGATTCTCTGGAAACACCATATATTTT.